The T cell receptor (beta chain) under discussion was sequenced for a study of CD8 T cells in ankylosing spondylitis. The ends were cut back, 3 bases at V and 1 base at J, with 7 bases in the middle. Germline CDR1 is SGHTA and CDR2 is FQGNSA. This CDR3 spans 14 amino acids. There are many counts of this clonotype. As yet, its antigen is unknown. Study results and caveats: Certain motif variants had earlier been reported in reactive arthritis synovial fluid and blood. Apparently characteristic of ankylosing spondylitis blood was a TCR beta motif (eight highly homologous variants).

The TCR beta libraries were generated through quantitative 5'-RACE incorporating molecular barcodes. One entry per CDR3 protein, called by TCRdb with MiXCR from the 5' RACE reads. The repertoire holds around 490,000 distinct CDR3 sequences, with 5.3% as singletons. Source material: blood, either unsorted or a sorted T cell fraction (not recorded which). The sequence was obtained from a male donor with ankylosing spondylitis. The gene calls are TRBV7-2 and TRBJ2-1, with D unresolved. This CDR3 is CASSFSQSYNEQFF. The DNA for the CDR3 is TGTGCCAGCAGCTTTTCCCAGTCCTACAATGAGCAGTTCTTC.